Following are 11 T cell receptor beta chains from one sample sequenced in a study of CXCR3-negative and CXCR3-positive naive CD8 T cells. The TRB cDNA libraries were prepared by 5' RACE with UMI labels. TCRdb reanalyzed the 5' RACE reads, giving one entry per CDR3 protein sequence and no DNA. This listing includes 130,000 or so distinct CDR3 sequences. Source material: naive CXCR3- CD8+ T cells from blood. The subset is: CD45RO-CCR7+CD27+CD95- naive CD8+ T cells lacking CXCR3 (TNR3-). These receptors were taken from a human donor in good health. Some clones in this sample may be carry-over from other donors' samples.

This chain connects TRBV7-9 to TRBJ1-2; TCRdb reports TRBD1, a call that lacks DNA to check it against. There are 13 residues in the CDR3. The germline CDR1 and CDR2 sequences are SEHNR and FQNEAQ (reference sequence). CDR3 amino acids: CASSHGTGNGYTF.

The chain combines TRBV21-1 with TRBJ2-1. TRBV21-1 is a pseudogene locus. The CDR3 totals 12 residues. The CDR3 spells CASSAPYNEQFF.

The chain employs TRBV3-1 and TRBJ2-5; TCRdb's D call, TRBD2, is unchecked because there is no DNA. Germline lookup yields CDR1 LGHDT and CDR2 YNNKEL (reference sequence). The CDR3 runs to 14 residues. This CDR3 is CASSQGDYKETQYF.

The J gene is TRBJ1-1, the V gene TRBV4-1; TCRdb lists TRBD1, though no DNA is available to test this call. The CDR3 is 14 residues long. Germline V CDR1 and CDR2: MGHRA, YSYEKL. Here the CDR3 reads CASSPTGAHTEAFF.

The chain recombines TRBV6-5 with TRBJ1-1; TCRdb gives TRBD1 as the D gene, but with no DNA this cannot be confirmed. Germline CDR1 reads MNHEY; CDR2 reads SVGAGI. This CDR3 spans 13 amino acids. This CDR3 is CASSGQPNTEAFF.

This chain's CDR3 is CASSTPGQGIYEQYF. The chain employs TRBV19 and TRBJ2-7; the TCRdb D gene call, TRBD1, has no DNA to confirm it. This CDR3 has 15 residues. Germline CDR1 is LNHDA and CDR2 is SQIVND (reference sequence).

The chain couples TRBV29-1 to TRBJ2-1; absent DNA, TCRdb's TRBD2 call cannot be checked. The length of the CDR3 is 15 residues. In germline, CDR1 is SQVTM, CDR2 ANQGSEA. CDR3 protein: CSLVPAGGSYNEQFF.

The V gene is TRBV12-3 or TRBV12-4, the J gene TRBJ1-2; TCRdb's D call, TRBD1, is unchecked because there is no DNA. The CDR3 spans 13 residues. The chain's CDR3 is CASSRDENYDYTF.

The chain has TRBV29-1 and TRBJ2-1; there is no DNA to check the TCRdb D call of TRBD2. The length of the CDR3 is 14 residues. The germline CDR1 and CDR2 sequences are SQVTM and ANQGSEA. The CDR3 here is CSVSGAGGYNEQFF.

This rearrangement joins TRBV7-2 to TRBJ1-5; TCRdb indicates TRBD1, and absent DNA this call remains unverified. This CDR3 has 16 residues. Per the germline V gene, CDR1 is SGHTA and CDR2 is FQGNSA. The CDR3 region is CASSLAFQGVNQPQHF.

This rearrangement joins TRBV29-1 to TRBJ2-7. The CDR3 has 14 amino acids. The germline gives CDR1 SQVTM, CDR2 ANQGSEA. CDR3 sequence reads: CSVVMASSGYEQYF.